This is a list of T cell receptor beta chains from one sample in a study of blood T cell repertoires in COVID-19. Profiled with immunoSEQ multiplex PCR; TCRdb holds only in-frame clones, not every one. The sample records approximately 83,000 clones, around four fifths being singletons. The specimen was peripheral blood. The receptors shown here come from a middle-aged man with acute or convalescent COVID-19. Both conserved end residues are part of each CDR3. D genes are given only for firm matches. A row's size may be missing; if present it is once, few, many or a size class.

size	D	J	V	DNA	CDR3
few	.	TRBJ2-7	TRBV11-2	TGTGCCAGCAGCTTAGTGGCGGGGGCAGGGGTCGAGCAGTACTTC	CASSLVAGAGVEQYF
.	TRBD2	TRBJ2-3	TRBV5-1	TGCGCCAGCAGCCAAGGACTAGCGGGAGTTCTGAGCACAGATACGCAGTATTTT	CASSQGLAGVLSTDTQYF
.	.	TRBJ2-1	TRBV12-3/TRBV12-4	TGTGCCAGCAGCGCTAGTGGCAATGAGCAGTTCTTC	CASSASGNEQFF
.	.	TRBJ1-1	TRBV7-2	TGTGCCAGCAGACAAGGGGGGGAAATCACTGAAGCTTTCTTT	CASRQGGEITEAFF
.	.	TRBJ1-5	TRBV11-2	TGTGCCAGCAGCTCCGGACAGAGTGTAGCACAGCCCCAGCATTTT	CASSSGQSVAQPQHF
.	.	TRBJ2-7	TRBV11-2	TGTGCCAGCAGCTTAGACAGGGCGTACGAGCAGTACTTC	CASSLDRAYEQYF
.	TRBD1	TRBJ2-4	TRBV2	TGTGCCAGCAGAATAGGACAGGGGGCCAAAAACATTCAGTACTTC	CASRIGQGAKNIQYF
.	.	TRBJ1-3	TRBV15	TGTGCCACCAGCAGAGACCAACAGGGAATTGTATATTTT	CATSRDQQGIVYF
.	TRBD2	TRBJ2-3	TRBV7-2	TGTGCCAGCAGCAAAAAGATAACCGGGACTAGCTTGGATACGCAGTATTTT	CASSKKITGTSLDTQYF
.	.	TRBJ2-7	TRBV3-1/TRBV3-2	TGTGCCAGCAGCCAAGATGAACCCCTACGTGAGCAGTACTTC	CASSQDEPLREQYF
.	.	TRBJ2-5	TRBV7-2	TGTGCCAGCAGCTTGGGGGGACAGCTGCTTGGAGAGACCCAGTACTTC	CASSLGGQLLGETQYF
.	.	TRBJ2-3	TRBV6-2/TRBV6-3	TGTGCCAGCAGTTACTCGAGGGGGGGCGCGGGAGATACGCAGTATTTT	CASSYSRGGAGDTQYF
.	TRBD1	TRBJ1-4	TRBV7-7	TGTGCCAGCAGCTTAGGACAGGGGAATGAAAAACTGTTTTTT	CASSLGQGNEKLFF
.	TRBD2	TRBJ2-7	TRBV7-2	TGTGCCAGCAGTGGGAGGGCCGGGGCCTACGAGCAGTACTTC	CASSGRAGAYEQYF
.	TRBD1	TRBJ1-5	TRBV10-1	TGCGCCAGTTCCCCGGGACAGACCAATCAGCCCCAGCATTTT	CASSPGQTNQPQHF
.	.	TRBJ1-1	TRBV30	TGTGCCTGGAGGACATGGACAGTGAACACTGAAGCTTTCTTT	CAWRTWTVNTEAFF
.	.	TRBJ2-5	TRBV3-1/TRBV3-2	TGTGCCAGCAGCCAAGCCCTTCGGGTAGGCGAGACCCAGTACTTC	CASSQALRVGETQYF
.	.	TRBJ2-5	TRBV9	TGTGCCAGCAGCGTGGCAGGCCAGGGCGACGGGACCCAGTACTTC	CASSVAGQGDGTQYF
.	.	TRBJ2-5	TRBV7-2	TGTGCCAGCAGCTTAGAGTCTAGCCCTCATGCGACCCAGTACTTC	CASSLESSPHATQYF
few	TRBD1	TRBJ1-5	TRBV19	TGTGCCAGTAGTCTCTCAGGGGGCAAGCAGCCCCAGCATTTT	CASSLSGGKQPQHF
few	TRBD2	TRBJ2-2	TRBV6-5	TGTGCCAGCAGTCAGAGCGGGGGGAACACCGGGGAGCTGTTTTTT	CASSQSGGNTGELFF
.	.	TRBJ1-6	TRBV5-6	TGTGCCAGCAGCTTGCCGGGAAGCTCCTATAATTCACCCCTCCACTTT	CASSLPGSSYNSPLHF
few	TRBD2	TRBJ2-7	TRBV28	TGTGCCAGCAAAGGGACTAGCGGGAGGGCCGGAAGTGGGCAGTACTTC	CASKGTSGRAGSGQYF
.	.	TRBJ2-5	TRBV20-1	TGCAGTGCTAGTCCTGTAGGAGTCCAAGAGACCCAGTACTTC	CSASPVGVQETQYF
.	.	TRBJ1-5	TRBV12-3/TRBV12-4	TGTGCCAGTGAACAGGGTAACAATCAGCCCCAGCATTTT	CASEQGNNQPQHF
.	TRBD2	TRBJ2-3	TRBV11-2	TGTGCCAGCAGCTTGGCTAGCGGGTTCACAGATACGCAGTATTTT	CASSLASGFTDTQYF
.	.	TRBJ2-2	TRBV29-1	TGCAGCGTTGAAGGCTTGCGTCCGAACACCGGGGAGCTGTTTTTT	CSVEGLRPNTGELFF
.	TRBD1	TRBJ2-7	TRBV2	TGTGCCAGCAGTGTTCAGGGGGCCGAGCAGTACTTC	CASSVQGAEQYF
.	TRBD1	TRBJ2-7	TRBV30	TGTGCCTGGAGGCAACAGGGGGGCTCCTACGAGCAGTACTTC	CAWRQQGGSYEQYF
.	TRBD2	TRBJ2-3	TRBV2	TGTGCCAGCGGGGATAGCGGGGCCTCGGATACGCAGTATTTT	CASGDSGASDTQYF
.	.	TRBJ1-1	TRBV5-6	TGTGCCAGCAGCTTGGGAGGACGGGAGAACACTGAAGCTTTCTTT	CASSLGGRENTEAFF
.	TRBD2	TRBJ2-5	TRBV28	TGTGCCAGCAGTGAACTAGCGGGGGATCAGGAGACCCAGTACTTC	CASSELAGDQETQYF
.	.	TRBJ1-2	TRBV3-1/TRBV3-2	TGTGCCAGCAGCCAAGGGGCCAGTAAAATTCCTAACTATGGCTACACCTTC	CASSQGASKIPNYGYTF
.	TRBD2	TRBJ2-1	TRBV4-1	TGCGCCAGCAGCCAAGTGCGGGGACTAGCGGCCTACAATGAGCAGTTCTTC	CASSQVRGLAAYNEQFF
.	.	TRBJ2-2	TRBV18	TGTGCCAGCTCACCCCCGATGGGGGGTGACACCGGGGAGCTGTTTTTT	CASSPPMGGDTGELFF
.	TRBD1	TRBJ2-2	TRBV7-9	TGTGCCAGCAGCCTCGACAGGGATGCAGCCGGGGAGCTGTTTTTT	CASSLDRDAAGELFF
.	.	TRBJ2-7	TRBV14	TGTGCCAGCAGCCCCCTCGAGAATTCCTACGAGCAGTACTTC	CASSPLENSYEQYF
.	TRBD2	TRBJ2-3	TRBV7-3	TGTGCCAGCAGCTTATTTCCAGGCGGGAGTTCAGATACGCAGTATTTT	CASSLFPGGSSDTQYF
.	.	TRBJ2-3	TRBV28	TGTGCCAGCAGTCTAAGCAGGGGTGCGCAGTATTTT	CASSLSRGAQYF
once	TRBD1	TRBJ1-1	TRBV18	TGTGCCAGCTCACTTTACACCGGGACAGGGGCAGAGGCAACTGAAGCTTTCTTT	CASSLYTGTGAEATEAFF
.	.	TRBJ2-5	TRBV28	TGTGCCAGCAGTTGGGTGGGCGAGACCCAGTACTTC	CASSWVGETQYF
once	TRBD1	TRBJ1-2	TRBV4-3	TGCGCCAGCAGCCAAGATGGGACAGAAACTAACTATGGCTACACCTTC	CASSQDGTETNYGYTF
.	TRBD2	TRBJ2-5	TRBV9	TGTGCCAGCGGGGGTGTCGGGGGGCAAGAGACCCAGTACTTC	CASGGVGGQETQYF
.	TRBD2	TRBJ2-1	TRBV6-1	TGTGCCAGCAGTGCCCGGACTAGTGGGGCATCTGGGGAGCAGTTCTTC	CASSARTSGASGEQFF
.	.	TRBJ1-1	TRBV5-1	TGCGCCAGCAGCTTGAGGTGGGGGCAAGGTAGGAACACTGAAGCTTTCTTT	CASSLRWGQGRNTEAFF
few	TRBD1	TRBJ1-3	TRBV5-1	TGCGCCAGCAGCCCGCGGACAGGGGATGGAAACACCATATATTTT	CASSPRTGDGNTIYF
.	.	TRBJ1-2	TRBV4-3	TGCGCCAGCAGCCAAAATTTCCCAGGGAACTATGGCTACACCTTC	CASSQNFPGNYGYTF
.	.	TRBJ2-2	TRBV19	TGTGCCAGTAGTATGACTAGCGGGGAGCTGTTTTTT	CASSMTSGELFF
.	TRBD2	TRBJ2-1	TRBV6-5	TGTGCCAGCAGTTATAGCGGGGGGGCCCATGAGCAGTTCTTC	CASSYSGGAHEQFF